This TCR beta chain was sequenced during a study of blood T cell repertoires in COVID-19. Study at large: The United States, Italy and Spain provided the acute and convalescent COVID-19 samples. Nucleic acid was either cDNA or gDNA, and it came from T cells, B-cell-depleted T cells, or PBMCs.

Per the germline V gene, CDR1 is KGHSH and CDR2 is LQKENI. This CDR3 contains 14 residues. Unmatched junction bases numbered 6, after V lost 3 bases and J lost 8 bases. Repertoires were generated with immunoSEQ multiplex PCR, while TCRdb's copy carries only in-frame clones and drops some. The data hold about 74,000 clones, with 87% observed a single time. The gene calls are TRBV18 and TRBJ1-2; 10 nucleotides agree with TRBD1. The source of this sequence is a woman of 80 years or more with active or convalescent COVID-19. The sequencing sample was made of peripheral blood. CDR3 sequence (DNA): TGTGCCAGCTCACCGGGACAGGGGATGGGAGGCTACACCTTC. This codes for CASSPGQGMGGYTF. Full variable domain (remainder filled in from reference TRBV18 and TRBJ1-2): NAGVMQNPRHLVRRRGQEARLRCSPMKGHSHVYWYRQLPEEGLKFMVYLQKENIIDESGMPKERFSAEFPKEGPSILRIQQVVRGDSAAYFCASSPGQGMGGYTFGSGTRLTVV.